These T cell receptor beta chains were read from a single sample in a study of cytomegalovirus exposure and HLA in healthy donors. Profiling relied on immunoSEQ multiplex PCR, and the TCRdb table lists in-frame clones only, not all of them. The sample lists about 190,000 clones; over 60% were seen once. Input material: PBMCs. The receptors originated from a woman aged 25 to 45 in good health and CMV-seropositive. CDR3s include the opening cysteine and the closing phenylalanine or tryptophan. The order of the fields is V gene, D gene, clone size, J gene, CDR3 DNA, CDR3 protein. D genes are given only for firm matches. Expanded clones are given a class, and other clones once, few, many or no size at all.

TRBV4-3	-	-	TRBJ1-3	TGCGCCAGCAGCCAGGAAGTTTTCGGGGCTGGAAACACCATATATTTT	CASSQEVFGAGNTIYF
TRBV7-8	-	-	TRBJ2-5	TGTGCCAGCAGCCCGAGGACTACCGACCTAGAGGAGACCCAGTACTTC	CASSPRTTDLEETQYF
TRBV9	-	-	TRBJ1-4	TGTGCCAGCAGCGTAGGTGGGGGCCCGCGGGAAAAACTGTTTTTT	CASSVGGGPREKLFF
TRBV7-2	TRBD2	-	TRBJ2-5	TGTGCCAGCAGCTTAGGGTTAACTAGCGCTGCGGGTGAGACCCAGTACTTC	CASSLGLTSAAGETQYF
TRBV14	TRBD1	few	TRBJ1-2	TGTGCCAGCAGCCCGAACCTGGGACAGGGAGGTGGCTACACCTTC	CASSPNLGQGGGYTF
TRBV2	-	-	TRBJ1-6	TGTGCCAGCAGTGAACAGTTTAATTCACCCCTCCACTTT	CASSEQFNSPLHF
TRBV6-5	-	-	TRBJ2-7	TGTGCCAGCAGTTACTCGTCGGACGCGGGGGAGCAGTACTTC	CASSYSSDAGEQYF
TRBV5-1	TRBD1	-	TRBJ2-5	TGCGCCAGCAGCTTCGGACAGGGAGAGACCCAGTACTTC	CASSFGQGETQYF
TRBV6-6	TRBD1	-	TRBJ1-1	TGTGCCAGCAGTTACCCGGGACAGGGGGCAGAAGCTTTCTTT	CASSYPGQGAEAFF
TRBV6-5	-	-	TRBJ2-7	TGTGCCAGCAGTTTTAGCGCTAGCTCCTACGAGCAGTACTTC	CASSFSASSYEQYF
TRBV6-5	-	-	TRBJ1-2	TGTGCCAGCAGTTACCCCGGGGGGGCGGATGGCTATGGCTACACCTTC	CASSYPGGADGYGYTF
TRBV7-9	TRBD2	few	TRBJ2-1	TGTGCCAGCAGCTTTAGGGTAGCGGGTTACAATGAGCAGTTCTTC	CASSFRVAGYNEQFF
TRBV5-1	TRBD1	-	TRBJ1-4	TGCGCCAGCAGCTTGGCTCCAGGGGGCCGGAGTTTTGAAAAACTGTTTTTT	CASSLAPGGRSFEKLFF
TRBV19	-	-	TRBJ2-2	TGTGCCAGTAGTATAGCACAGGGCAACACCGGGGAGCTGTTTTTT	CASSIAQGNTGELFF
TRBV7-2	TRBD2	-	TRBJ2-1	TGTGCCAGCAGCTTAGAGGGACTAGCGGAACATGAGCAGTTCTTC	CASSLEGLAEHEQFF
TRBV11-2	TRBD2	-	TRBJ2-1	TGTGCCAGCAGCTTTGAAAGCGGGAGCAAGTACAATGAGCAGTTCTTC	CASSFESGSKYNEQFF
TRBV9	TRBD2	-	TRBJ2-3	TGTGCCAGCAGCGTAGCTAGCGGGAGCACAGATACGCAGTATTTT	CASSVASGSTDTQYF
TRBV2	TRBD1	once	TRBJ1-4	TGTGCCACCCAAGGGACAGGGAATGAAAAACTGTTTTTT	CATQGTGNEKLFF
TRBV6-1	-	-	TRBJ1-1	TGTGCACTTGGAGATTCCACTGAAGCTTTCTTT	CALGDSTEAFF
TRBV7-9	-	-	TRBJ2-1	TGTGCCAGCAGCTCGGACAGAACTAACAATGAGCAGTTCTTC	CASSSDRTNNEQFF
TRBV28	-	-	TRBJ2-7	TGTGCCAGCTGTAGAGGGACCTACGAGCAGTACTTC	CASCRGTYEQYF
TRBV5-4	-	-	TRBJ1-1	TGTGCCAGCAGCGGGGTACAGGTCCGTGAAGCTTTCTTT	CASSGVQVREAFF
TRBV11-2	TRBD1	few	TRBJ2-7	TGTGCCAGCAGTCTCCGGGGACAGGGGCTTCCCGAGCAGTACTTC	CASSLRGQGLPEQYF
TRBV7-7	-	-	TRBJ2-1	TGTGCTAGCAGCACTCAGGGGGGTTCGTTAAATGAGCAGTTCTTC	CASSTQGGSLNEQFF
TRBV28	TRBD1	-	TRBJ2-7	TGTGCCAGCAGGTCGCTGGGACAGGGGGCCAACGAGCAGTACTTC	CASRSLGQGANEQYF
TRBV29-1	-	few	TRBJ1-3	TGCAGCGTTGAGGGGGGGCGCGGAAACACCATATATTTT	CSVEGGRGNTIYF
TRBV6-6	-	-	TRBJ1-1	TGTGCCAGCATGGGGGGAGCCGAGGGCACTGAAGCTTTCTTT	CASMGGAEGTEAFF
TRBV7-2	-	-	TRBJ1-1	TGTGCCAGCAGCTTAGATTTCGGACTCGGGTACACTGAAGCTTTCTTT	CASSLDFGLGYTEAFF
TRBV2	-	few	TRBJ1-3	TGTGCCAGCAGTGGACGACAAACTGGAAACACCATATATTTT	CASSGRQTGNTIYF
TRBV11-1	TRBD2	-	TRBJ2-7	TGTGCCAGCAGCCCCGGACTAGACTACGAGCAGTACTTC	CASSPGLDYEQYF
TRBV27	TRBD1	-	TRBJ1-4	TGCGCCACCAAACGCCGCAGTCCCCGGGACAGGGGTGTGTGGAAACTGTTTTTT	CATKRRSPRDRGVWKLFF
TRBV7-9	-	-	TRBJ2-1	TGTGCCAGCAGCTTATTTGTTAGGAGGGGTGAGCAGTTCTTC	CASSLFVRRGEQFF
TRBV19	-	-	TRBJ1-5	TGTGCCAGTAGTAAGGGGGTCGGTCAGCCCCAGCATTTT	CASSKGVGQPQHF
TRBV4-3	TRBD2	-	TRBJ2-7	TGCGCCAGCAGCCAAGATTTACGGGGGGGCGAGCAGTACTTC	CASSQDLRGGEQYF
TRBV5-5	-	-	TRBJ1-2	TGTGCCAGCAGCTTGGCCTGGGCGTCGACAGAGAACGTCGGTGGCTACACCTTC	CASSLAWASTENVGGYTF
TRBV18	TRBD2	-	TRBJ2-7	TGTGCCAGCTCAAGGACGGGGGGAAAGTACGAGCAGTACTTC	CASSRTGGKYEQYF
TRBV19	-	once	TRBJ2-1	TGTGCCACCAGCATCTCGTCCGGGGGTTCCTACAATGAGCAGTTCTTC	CATSISSGGSYNEQFF
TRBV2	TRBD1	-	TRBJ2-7	TGTGCCAGCAGAAGCACGGGACAGGGGTCCTCCTACGAGCAGTACTTC	CASRSTGQGSSYEQYF
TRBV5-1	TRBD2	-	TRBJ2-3	TGCGCCAGCGCGCGGGGGGGGAGCACAGATACGCAGTATTTT	CASARGGSTDTQYF
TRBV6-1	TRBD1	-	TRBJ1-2	TGTGCCAGCAGAACCGGGACAGGGGGGGGCTACACCTTC	CASRTGTGGGYTF
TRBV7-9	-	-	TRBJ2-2	TGTGCCAGCAGACCGGGGACTTCAAGCCCCGGGGAGCTGTTTTTT	CASRPGTSSPGELFF
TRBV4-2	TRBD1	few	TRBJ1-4	TGTGCCAGCAGCCATGAACCGGGACAGGGGGATGAAAAACTGTTTTTT	CASSHEPGQGDEKLFF
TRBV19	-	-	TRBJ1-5	TGTGCCAGTAGTATTCGACAGGCCGGGGGGAAGCCCCAGCATTTT	CASSIRQAGGKPQHF
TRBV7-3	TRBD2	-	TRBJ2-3	TGTGCCAGCAGCCCAGGCGGGGGGCGTACAGATACGCAGTATTTT	CASSPGGGRTDTQYF
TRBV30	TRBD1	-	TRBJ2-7	TGTGCCTGTAGGACAGGGAAGGACGAGCAGTACTTC	CACRTGKDEQYF
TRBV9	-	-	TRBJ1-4	TGTGCCAGCAGCGCCGGACAGACTACTAATGAAAAACTGTTTTTT	CASSAGQTTNEKLFF
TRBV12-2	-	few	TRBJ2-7	TGTGCAAGTCGCCCAGGAACTTACGAGCAGTACTTC	CASRPGTYEQYF
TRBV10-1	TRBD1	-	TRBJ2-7	TGCGCCAGCAGTGTTCGACAGGGGGCCCCCTACGAGCAGTACTTC	CASSVRQGAPYEQYF
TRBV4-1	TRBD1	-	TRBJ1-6	TGCGCCAGCAGCGTCGGACAGGGGGTTAATTCACCCCTCCACTTT	CASSVGQGVNSPLHF
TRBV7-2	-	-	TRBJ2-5	TGTGCCAGCACCCGTTCTAGAGACGAGACCCAGTACTTC	CASTRSRDETQYF